This TCR beta chain was sequenced for a study of T cells in Graves' hyperthyroidism and ophthalmopathy. Study-wide results and caveats: Most clonotypes expanded in the thyroid (above 0.001) were also present in blood.

This CDR3 comprises 11 residues. The ends were cut back, 3 bases at V and 9 bases at J, with 6 bases in the middle. Germline V gene sequence: CDR1 MNHEY, CDR2 SMNVEV (reference sequence). Extraction of PBMCs used 8.5 to 10 ml of fresh peripheral blood. This clonotype occurred many times. Its matching antigen is unknown. Amplification of TCR beta CDR3 regions was performed using RNA transcripts as template. HTBI primers were used for first-round RT-PCR of the TCR CDR3. TCRdb re-derived calls from the multiplex PCR reads in MiXCR, one entry per CDR3 protein. The sample consists of about 160,000 distinct CDR3 sequences, about 9.4% of them appearing once.

The V gene is TRBV27, the J gene TRBJ2-1, with D hard to call. The receptor was isolated from a woman aged 18-35 years with Graves' hyperthyroidism that later progressed to Graves' ophthalmopathy. Sequenced: blood. The CDR3 protein is CASSFSVEQFF. The CDR3 nucleotides are TGTGCCAGCAGTTTTTCCGTTGAGCAGTTCTTC.